These 13 T cell receptor beta chains share one sample of origin, sequenced in a study of identical twins. MiXCR, run by TCRdb on the 5' RACE reads, gives a single entry per CDR3 protein. Of around 500,000 distinct CDR3 sequences listed, approximately 15% are singletons. These data were also reused for a study on yellow fever vaccine responses in identical twins.

Specimen: CD4+ T cells sorted from blood. The receptors come from a woman under 30 in good health.

This clonotype has a handful of counts. The CDR3 loop reads CASRVRGLTDTQYF. The CDR3 DNA sequence: TGTGCCAGCAGGGTCCGAGGGCTCACAGATACGCAGTATTTT. The chain links TRBV2 to TRBJ2-3, with D possibly matching TRBD2 (5 bases). The CDR3 is 14 amino acids. In germline, CDR1 is SNHLY, CDR2 FYNNEI. Between the trimmed V and J ends, which lost 6 bases and 2 bases, there was a span of 12 bases.

A few counts support this clonotype. The V call is TRBV6-2 or TRBV6-3, the J call TRBJ2-5; unclear D gene. The V end was cut by 5 bases, the J end by 5 bases, with 9 bases between. CDR1 and CDR2 (germline): MNHEY, SVGEGT. This CDR3 contains 12 residues. The CDR3 loop is CASSDPTETQYF. For the CDR3, the DNA is TGTGCCAGCAGTGACCCGACGGAGACCCAGTACTTC.

This sequence joins TRBV4-3 and TRBJ2-2; weak D call: TRBD1 (5 bases). This CDR3 region has 15 residues. Trimming stripped 0 bases from V and 4 bases from J, with 9 bases between. Germline CDR1 and CDR2: LGHNA and YSLEER. This chain's CDR3 is CASSQEARGTGELFF. For the CDR3, the DNA is TGCGCCAGCAGCCAAGAAGCTAGGGGCACCGGGGAGCTGTTTTTT.

This rearrangement joins TRBV27 to TRBJ2-1, with TRBD2 identical over 10 bases. Germline CDR1 MNHEY, CDR2 SMNVEV (reference sequence). V dropped 2 bases and J dropped 6; count of bases not matched to a gene: 10. The CDR3 is made up of 17 amino acids. The CDR3 nucleotides are TGTGCCAGCAGTTTAAGGGTGCCTAGCGGGAGTTCCAATGAGCAGTTCTTC. This encodes CASSLRVPSGSSNEQFF.

This clonotype was counted only a few times. V usage is TRBV7-9 and J usage is TRBJ2-1; either TRBD1 or TRBD2 may supply D (5 bases each). Trimming left V 5 bases short and J 2 bases short, with 16 bases between. In germline, CDR1 is SEHNR, CDR2 FQNEAQ (reference sequence). The CDR3 runs to 16 residues. In nucleotides, the CDR3 is TGTGCCAGCAGCCCTTTGGGACGGACCACCTACAATGAGCAGTTCTTC. Protein product: CASSPLGRTTYNEQFF.

The CDR3, as DNA: TGTGCCAGCAATGGACAGGGAGACGAGCAGTACTTC. It codes for CASNGQGDEQYF. The chain employs TRBV6-5 and TRBJ2-7, with 8 nucleotides matching TRBD1. V trimming: 7 bases; J trimming: 5 bases; junction bases outside the gene matches: 4. The CDR3 is made up of 12 amino acids. CDR1 and CDR2 from the germline V gene are MNHEY and SVGAGI.

This clonotype was picked up a small number of times. The rearrangement uses TRBV6-1 and TRBJ2-7; D gene ambiguous. V was trimmed by 9 bases and J by 5 bases, leaving 14 bases between them. Germline loops: CDR1 MNHNS, CDR2 SASEGT. The CDR3 has 12 residues. CDR3 bases: TGTGCCAGTCTATGGGCACTCGACGAGCAGTACTTC. Translated, it gives CASLWALDEQYF.

There are a few counts of this clonotype. The V and J genes are TRBV2 and TRBJ1-1; D ambiguous. From germline, CDR1 is SNHLY and CDR2 FYNNEI. The CDR3 has 15 amino acids. Trimming left V 3 bases short and J 1 base short, with 12 bases between. The DNA of the CDR3 is TGTGCCAGCAGTGAGTTTACTCCTTCGAACACTGAAGCTTTCTTT. This gives the protein CASSEFTPSNTEAFF.

This clonotype was picked up a small number of times. V and J are TRBV10-3 and TRBJ2-3; D is uncertain. The CDR3 sequence is 15 residues long. Germline-derived CDR1 and CDR2 are ENHRY and SYGVKD. The ends were cut back, 0 bases at V and 4 bases at J, with 11 bases in the middle. The CDR3 DNA follows: TGTGCCATCAGTGAGTCCCCCTCCGGCGCAGATACGCAGTATTTT. Translation: CAISESPSGADTQYF.

The V and J genes are TRBV12-3 or TRBV12-4 and TRBJ2-1; D remains unclear. The CDR3 loop spans 15 amino acids. With 3 bases removed from V and 5 bases from J, the gap between germline ends came to 14 bases. The CDR3 nucleotides read TGTGCCAGCAGTTTGTCTTTGTCGAGCCACAATGAGCAGTTCTTC. Translated, it gives CASSLSLSSHNEQFF.

This clonotype showed up just a few times. The chain combines TRBV2 with TRBJ2-5; no clear D. Trimming removed 5 bases at V and 2 bases at J, with 15 bases between. CDR1 and CDR2 from the germline V gene are SNHLY and FYNNEI. CDR3 length: 15 amino acids. DNA of the CDR3: TGTGCCAGCAGTCCCCACGGCACCGAACAAGAGACCCAGTACTTC. This encodes CASSPHGTEQETQYF. The whole variable domain, filled in from reference TRBV2 and TRBJ2-5, reads EPEVTQTPSHQVTQMGQEVILRCVPISNHLYFYWYRQILGQKVEFLVSFYNNEISEKSEIFDDQFSVERPDGSNFTLKIRSTKLEDSAMYFCASSPHGTEQETQYFGPGTRLLVL.

This clonotype was observed at least ten times. The chain has TRBV12-3 or TRBV12-4 and TRBJ2-5; tentatively, D is TRBD1 or TRBD2 (5 bases each). The germline V and J ends were trimmed by 5 bases and 4 bases, with 20 bases remaining between them. The CDR3 runs 16 residues. CDR3 protein: CASSQQGGGFSETQYF. In DNA, the CDR3 is TGTGCCAGCAGTCAACAAGGTGGGGGTTTCTCAGAGACCCAGTACTTC.

This clonotype has just a few counts. This chain uses TRBV28 with TRBJ1-5; no reliable D call. The germline V and J ends were trimmed by 6 bases and 0 bases, with 18 bases remaining between them. Germline CDR1 is MDHEN and CDR2 is SYDVKM. The CDR3 has 17 residues. CDR3 bases: TGTGCCAGCAGGCCAACGGTCGCGTTTTATAGCAATCAGCCCCAGCATTTT. Its protein product is CASRPTVAFYSNQPQHF.